This T cell receptor beta chain stems from a study of a mutant IDH1 vaccine in newly diagnosed glioma. Study-level information: Patients received vaccination from 4-6 weeks after radiotherapy alone, or with temozolomide cycles. Sex among treated patients split about 62% male, about 38% female; mean age was approximately 40 years. Study results and caveats: Immune responses arising from the vaccine appeared in more than 80% of patients.

Comment on this clone: Its antigen is still unknown.

Assay used: immunoSEQ multiplex PCR; TCRdb lists only in-frame clones, some missing. The sample consists of approximately 36,000 clones, roughly 80% of them appearing once. Documented time point: week 11, during vaccination. A 20-mer mutant IDH1 peptide at 300 ug was injected subcutaneously with topical imiquimod. Donors harbored newly found WHO grade 3 or 4 IDH1-mutant, ATRX-lost astrocytomas. CDR1 is MNHEY and CDR2 is SVGAGI in the germline V gene. V was shortened by 7 bases and J by 9 bases, with 10 bases between the two germline ends. The CDR3 spans 11 residues. Material: peripheral blood mononuclear cells (PBMCs), obtained from a glioma patient whose treatment included an IDH1 peptide vaccine. The TCR comes from a woman aged 25 to 39 with glioma. Some clones in this sample may be carry-over from other donors' samples. The genes are TRBV6-5 and TRBJ2-1, with D uncertain. This chain's CDR3 is CASTLGREQFF. CDR3 in DNA: TGTGCCAGCACCTTGGGTCGTGAGCAGTTCTTC.